The rows below give T cell receptor beta chains drawn from one sample of a study of OX40 agonist ivuxolimab in advanced cancers. Method: immunoSEQ multiplex PCR; TCRdb's copy keeps in-frame clones and lacks some. The sample lists roughly 66,000 clones, approximately 80% seen once, with approximately 1.3% in the top ten. The specimen comprised CD4+ or CD8+ T cells sorted from blood, sampled in a trial of the OX40 agonist ivuxolimab. Every receptor here comes from an adult with an advanced solid tumor such as melanoma, head and neck, liver or kidney cancer. CDR3s include the opening cysteine and the closing phenylalanine or tryptophan. Fields, in order: V gene, clone size, D gene, J gene, CDR3 protein, CDR3 DNA. A D gene is named only where the DNA matches it firmly. Part of the rows lack a size; the others show once, few, many or a class for expanded clones.

TRBV18	-	-	TRBJ2-3	CASSGGATDTQYF	TGTGCCAGCTCGGGCGGGGCCACAGATACGCAGTATTTT
TRBV30	-	-	TRBJ1-6	CAWSISYNSPLHF	TGTGCCTGGAGTATTTCTTATAATTCACCCCTCCACTTT
TRBV5-6	-	TRBD2	TRBJ2-5	CASSLGLAGFQETQYF	TGTGCCAGCAGCTTGGGACTAGCGGGCTTCCAAGAGACCCAGTACTTC
TRBV2	-	TRBD2	TRBJ2-2	CASRLAGNPTGELFF	TGTGCCAGCAGGCTAGCGGGGAACCCTACCGGGGAGCTGTTTTTT
TRBV12-5	-	-	TRBJ1-1	CASGLVQTRVDTEAFF	TGTGCTAGTGGTTTGGTACAAACCCGTGTCGACACTGAAGCTTTCTTT
TRBV5-6	-	TRBD1	TRBJ2-3	CASSTNDRADTQYF	TGTGCCAGCAGCACGAACGACAGGGCAGATACGCAGTATTTT
TRBV6-1	-	TRBD2	TRBJ2-4	CAISEASGGLAKNIQYF	TGTGCCATCAGTGAAGCTAGCGGGGGTTTAGCCAAAAACATTCAGTACTTC
TRBV19	-	TRBD1	TRBJ1-5	CASSGRQGIGQPQHF	TGTGCCAGTAGCGGAAGACAGGGTATCGGTCAGCCCCAGCATTTT
TRBV5-4	-	-	TRBJ1-1	CASSLMNTEAFF	TGTGCCAGCAGTTTGATGAACACTGAAGCTTTCTTT
TRBV25-1	-	-	TRBJ1-1	CASSEGLNTEAFF	TGTGCCAGCAGTGAGGGACTTAACACTGAAGCTTTCTTT
TRBV15	-	TRBD2	TRBJ2-1	CATSRDLAGGYNEQFF	TGTGCCACCAGCAGAGATCTAGCGGGGGGTTACAATGAGCAGTTCTTC
TRBV7-2	-	-	TRBJ1-1	CASSLGINTEAFF	TGTGCCAGCAGCTTAGGGATCAACACTGAAGCTTTCTTT
TRBV2	-	-	TRBJ2-4	CASSEVGGSGNIQYF	TGTGCCAGCAGTGAAGTTGGGGGCTCAGGTAACATTCAGTACTTC
TRBV4-2	-	-	TRBJ1-6	CASSQGILSSPLHF	TGTGCCAGCAGCCAAGGTATCTTGAGTTCACCCCTCCACTTT
TRBV30	few	-	TRBJ1-2	CAWSVGGGTGYTF	TGTGCCTGGAGTGTAGGAGGTGGAACCGGCTACACCTTC
TRBV9	few	TRBD1	TRBJ1-3	CASSHSGGPSSGNTIYF	TGTGCCAGCAGCCACTCAGGGGGGCCTAGCTCTGGAAACACCATATATTTT
TRBV18	few	-	TRBJ1-1	CASSPPGGNEAFF	TGTGCCAGCTCACCACCAGGGGGTAACGAAGCTTTCTTT
TRBV5-1	-	TRBD1	TRBJ1-2	CASSLETGVHYGYTF	TGCGCCAGCAGCCTTGAGACAGGGGTGCACTATGGCTACACCTTC
TRBV18	once	TRBD1	TRBJ2-3	CASSRQGASGTDTQYF	TGTGCCAGCTCTCGCCAGGGGGCCTCGGGCACAGATACGCAGTATTTT
TRBV30	once	-	TRBJ2-5	CAWSGVGLQETQYF	TGTGCCTGGAGTGGTGTCGGCCTGCAAGAGACCCAGTACTTC
TRBV5-1	-	TRBD1	TRBJ1-1	CASSYTGQGGPEAFF	TGCGCCAGCAGCTACACCGGACAGGGGGGCCCTGAAGCTTTCTTT
TRBV6-1	-	-	TRBJ2-2	CASRRDPPDTGELFF	TGTGCCAGCAGAAGGGACCCGCCCGACACCGGGGAGCTGTTTTTT
TRBV2	-	-	TRBJ2-3	CASSVRGTLTADTQYF	TGTGCCAGCAGTGTAAGGGGGACACTTACCGCAGATACGCAGTATTTT
TRBV11-2	-	TRBD2	TRBJ2-5	CASRSGGGMQETQYF	TGTGCCAGCAGGTCGGGAGGGGGGATGCAAGAGACCCAGTACTTC
TRBV5-4	-	-	TRBJ1-1	CASSWNQSGRGAEAFF	TGTGCCAGCAGCTGGAATCAGTCGGGGAGGGGAGCTGAAGCTTTCTTT
TRBV5-1	-	TRBD2	TRBJ2-5	CASSLIFPSGGNKETQYF	TGCGCCAGCAGCTTGATATTCCCTAGCGGGGGAAATAAAGAGACCCAGTACTTC
TRBV7-2	-	-	TRBJ1-4	CASSKEREKLFF	TGTGCCAGCAGCAAAGAGAGGGAAAAACTGTTTTTT
TRBV18	-	-	TRBJ2-7	CASSPQVGATRNEQYF	TGTGCCAGCTCACCACAGGTAGGGGCAACTCGGAACGAGCAGTACTTC
TRBV7-8	many	-	TRBJ1-3	CASSLPGTGNTIYF	TGTGCCAGCAGCTTACCAGGGACTGGAAACACCATATATTTT
TRBV13	-	TRBD1	TRBJ2-1	CASSSYRDRDYEQFF	TGTGCCAGCAGCTCCTACCGGGACAGGGATTATGAGCAGTTCTTC
TRBV5-6	-	-	TRBJ2-3	CASSWSTDTQYF	TGTGCCAGCAGCTGGTCCACAGATACGCAGTATTTT
TRBV4-2	-	-	TRBJ1-3	CASSQLSGTSGNTIYF	TGTGCCAGCAGCCAACTTAGCGGAACCTCTGGAAACACCATATATTTT
TRBV15	-	-	TRBJ1-4	CATSGGYEKLFF	TGTGCCACCAGCGGGGGTTATGAAAAACTGTTTTTT
TRBV6-1	-	-	TRBJ2-7	CASSRDGSSYEQYF	TGTGCCAGCAGTCGGGACGGTAGCTCCTACGAGCAGTACTTC
TRBV5-1	-	-	TRBJ2-5	CASSSDISLSETQYF	TGCGCCAGCAGCTCTGACATCTCACTCTCAGAGACCCAGTACTTC
TRBV6-6	-	-	TRBJ1-2	CASSPATNYGYTF	TGTGCCAGCAGTCCGGCCACTAACTATGGCTACACCTTC
TRBV7-8	-	TRBD2	TRBJ2-2	CASSPRAGAGELFF	TGTGCCAGCAGCCCGCGCGCGGGGGCCGGGGAGCTGTTTTTT
TRBV5-1	-	-	TRBJ1-1	CASSLTGRANTEAFF	TGCGCCAGCAGCTTAACAGGGAGAGCGAACACTGAAGCTTTCTTT
TRBV5-1	once	TRBD2	TRBJ2-3	CASSLASSGGTDTQYF	TGCGCCAGCAGCTTGGCTTCGTCGGGGGGGACAGATACGCAGTATTTT
TRBV18	-	-	TRBJ1-1	CASSPKGIEAFF	TGTGCCAGCTCACCAAAGGGAATCGAAGCTTTCTTT
TRBV11-1	-	-	TRBJ2-7	CASSLSDSSETHSYEQYF	TGTGCCAGCAGCTTATCCGATTCTTCAGAAACTCACTCCTACGAGCAGTACTTC
TRBV7-9	few	TRBD1	TRBJ1-6	CASSLGQGPSSPLHF	TGTGCCAGCAGCCTCGGACAGGGGCCTAGTTCACCCCTCCACTTT
TRBV7-9	once	-	TRBJ1-6	CASSPRDIPTLHF	TGTGCCAGCAGCCCTCGGGACATCCCAACCCTCCACTTT
TRBV2	once	-	TRBJ2-2	CARGDALNTGELFF	TGTGCCAGGGGGGATGCCCTGAACACCGGGGAGCTGTTTTTT
TRBV6-6	-	-	TRBJ1-4	CASQIEGSTNEKLFF	TGTGCCAGCCAAATCGAGGGGTCAACTAATGAAAAACTGTTTTTT
TRBV5-6	-	-	TRBJ1-2	CASSLSLRDNPGYTF	TGTGCCAGCAGCTTGAGTTTACGGGACAACCCTGGCTACACCTTC
TRBV15	-	-	TRBJ2-6	CATSSHAIVGANVLTF	TGTGCCACCAGCAGTCATGCAATCGTTGGGGCCAACGTCCTGACTTTC
TRBV9	-	TRBD2	TRBJ2-1	CASSVVGGREGEQFF	TGTGCCAGCAGCGTAGTGGGGGGAAGGGAGGGTGAGCAGTTCTTC
TRBV19	-	TRBD2	TRBJ2-5	CASSVSTSGGQETQYF	TGTGCCAGTAGTGTTTCGACTAGCGGGGGGCAAGAGACCCAGTACTTC
TRBV7-9	-	-	TRBJ2-2	CASSPNTGELFF	TGTGCCAGCAGCCCTAACACCGGGGAGCTGTTTTTT
TRBV11-2	-	-	TRBJ2-7	CASSLDQRRDEQYF	TGTGCCAGCAGCTTAGATCAGCGAAGGGACGAGCAGTACTTC
TRBV2	-	-	TRBJ2-7	CASNEWGYEQYF	TGTGCCAGCAACGAGTGGGGCTACGAGCAGTACTTC
TRBV6-1	-	-	TRBJ1-2	CASSSQGGRNYGYTF	TGTGCCAGCAGCTCACAGGGAGGACGCAACTATGGCTACACCTTC
TRBV5-4	few	-	TRBJ1-1	CASSLDTNEAFF	TGTGCCAGCAGCTTGGATACGAATGAAGCTTTCTTT
TRBV6-1	once	-	TRBJ2-7	CASQAGLPYEQYF	TGTGCCAGCCAGGCGGGGCTCCCCTACGAGCAGTACTTC